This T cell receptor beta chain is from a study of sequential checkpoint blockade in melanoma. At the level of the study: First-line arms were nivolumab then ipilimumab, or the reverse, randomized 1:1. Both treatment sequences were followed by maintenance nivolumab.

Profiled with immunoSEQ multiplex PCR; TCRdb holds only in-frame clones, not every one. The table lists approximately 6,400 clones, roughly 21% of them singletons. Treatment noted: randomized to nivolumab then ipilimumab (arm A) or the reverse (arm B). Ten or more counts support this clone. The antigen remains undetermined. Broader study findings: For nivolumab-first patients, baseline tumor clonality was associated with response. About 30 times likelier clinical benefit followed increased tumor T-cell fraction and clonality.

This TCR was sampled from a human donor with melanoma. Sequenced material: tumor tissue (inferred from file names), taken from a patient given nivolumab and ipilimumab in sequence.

CDR3 in DNA: TGTGCCAGCAGCTCGACAGGGGGCAATCGGGAGCTGTTTTTT. As protein: CASSSTGGNRELFF. The rearrangement links TRBV11-3 to TRBJ2-2; 10 bases agree with TRBD1. The CDR3 runs 14 residues. V dropped 4 bases and J dropped 9; count of bases not matched to a gene: 5. Germline loops: CDR1 SGHNT, CDR2 YENEEA.